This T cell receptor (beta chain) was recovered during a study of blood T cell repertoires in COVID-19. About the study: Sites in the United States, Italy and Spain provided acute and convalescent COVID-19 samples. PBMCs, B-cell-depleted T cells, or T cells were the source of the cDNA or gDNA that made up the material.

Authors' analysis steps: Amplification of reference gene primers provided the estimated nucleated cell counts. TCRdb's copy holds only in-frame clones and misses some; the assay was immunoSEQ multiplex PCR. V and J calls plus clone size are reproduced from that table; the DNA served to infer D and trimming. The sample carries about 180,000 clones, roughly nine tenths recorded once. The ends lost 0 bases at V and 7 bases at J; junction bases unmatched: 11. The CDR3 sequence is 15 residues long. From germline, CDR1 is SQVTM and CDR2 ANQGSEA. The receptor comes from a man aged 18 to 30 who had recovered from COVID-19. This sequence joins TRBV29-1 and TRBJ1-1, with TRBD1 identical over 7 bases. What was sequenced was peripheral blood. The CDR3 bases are TGCAGCGTTGAAGATGGTGGGCAGGGGGTAGGTGAAGCTTTCTTT. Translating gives CSVEDGGQGVGEAFF.